What follows is one T cell receptor (beta chain) and its context. Its antigen is as yet unknown. Genomic DNA belonging to each subset was distributed in equal measure over several immunoSEQ plates. An approximately 200 ng quantity of DNA, 29,000 or so T cell genomes, went into the sorted-subset replicate PCRs. Generated by immunoSEQ multiplex PCR, the TCRdb table keeps only in-frame clones and is missing some. The sample shows under 1,100,000 clones, approximately 72% of them seen only once. These data belong to a study of shared clonotypes between healthy human individuals. This CDR3 has 13 residues. V shed 1 base and J shed 3 bases, with 6 bases lying between them. Germline values: CDR1 LNHNV, CDR2 YYDKDF (reference sequence). Study results and caveats: Deeper or shallower sequencing was expected to change how clonotypes are shared among donors.

The gene calls are TRBV15 and TRBJ1-2; D unresolved. Material: memory CD4+ T cells sorted from blood. Noted subset: CD45RA-negative fraction. This receptor was identified in a man younger than 30 in good health. The chain's CDR3 is CATSRGQDYGYTF. The CDR3 coding sequence is TGTGCCACCAGCAGAGGTCAAGACTATGGCTACACCTTC.